What follows are 14 T cell receptor beta chains derived from one specimen sequenced in a study of OX40 agonist ivuxolimab in advanced cancers. Library construction relied on the immunoSEQ multiplex PCR assay. This immuneACCESS table, as held by TCRdb, lists in-frame sequences with V and J called but not all clones. Of the missing ones, under half trace to an unresolved V gene in checked studies; the others have no known cause. Present in this sample are about 28,000 clones, about 88% of which were seen just once. About a quarter of the sample is taken by the ten largest. The sequencing used CD4+ or CD8+ T cells sorted from blood, collected in a trial of the OX40 agonist ivuxolimab. These receptors were taken from an adult with an advanced solid tumor such as melanoma, head and neck, liver or kidney cancer.

The rearrangement uses TRBV11-3 and TRBJ2-5; 14 bases map to TRBD2. The CDR3 length is 17 residues. Germline values: CDR1 SGHNT, CDR2 YENEEA. Trimming at V came to 0 bases and at J to 4 bases, leaving 4 bases not matched to a gene. The CDR3 here is CASSLDGTSGSTETQYF. The CDR3 DNA is TGTGCCAGCAGCTTAGATGGGACTAGCGGGAGTACAGAGACCCAGTACTTC.

The V and J genes are TRBV21-1 and TRBJ1-1. TRBV21-1 is a listed pseudogene. The CDR3 has 15 amino acids. CDR3 DNA sequence: TGTGCCAGCAGCAAAGCCGGAATAGGGAACACTGAAGCTTTCTTT. This gives the protein CASSKAGIGNTEAFF.

This chain links TRBV29-1 with TRBJ2-7, with unresolved D. The CDR3 covers 11 residues. V was pared by 6 bases and J by 3 bases, with 9 bases between. The germline gives CDR1 SQVTM, CDR2 ANQGSEA. The chain's CDR3 is CSVVLSYEQYF. Here the CDR3 DNA reads TGCAGCGTCGTCCTCAGCTACGAGCAGTACTTC.

The chain couples TRBV11-3 to TRBJ2-1; D is undetermined. This CDR3 is built from 14 residues. V dropped 3 bases and J dropped 2 bases, with 8 bases sitting between them. The germline V gene has CDR1 SGHNT and CDR2 YENEEA. The CDR3: CASSFRTAYNEQFF. CDR3 DNA sequence: TGTGCCAGCAGCTTCAGGACGGCCTACAATGAGCAGTTCTTC.

The rearrangement uses TRBV11-3 and TRBJ1-1, with 8 nucleotides matching TRBD1. After removal of 5 bases from V and 3 bases from J, the junction contained 8 bases not matched to a gene. This CDR3 contains 15 residues. Looked up from germline, CDR1 is SGHNT and CDR2 is YENEEA. CDR3 protein: CASSARQGRDTEAFF. Written as DNA, the CDR3 is TGTGCCAGCAGCGCGCGACAGGGGCGGGACACTGAAGCTTTCTTT.

The rearrangement joins TRBV9 to TRBJ2-1; TRBD2 agrees at 11 bases. Germline CDR1 is SGDLS and CDR2 is YYNGEE. CDR3 length: 17 amino acids. The junction had 13 bases not matched to a gene; V was cut back by 4 bases and J by 7 bases. CDR3 in amino acids: CASSNRPLAGGFNEQFF. CDR3 bases: TGTGCCAGCAGCAATAGGCCTCTAGCGGGAGGTTTTAATGAGCAGTTCTTC.

The CDR3 DNA is TGCGCCAGCAGCCAAGCCTTGATGAGGGGTTTTAACTATGGCTACACCTTC. Protein product: CASSQALMRGFNYGYTF. V gene TRBV4-3 combines with J gene TRBJ1-2; possible D gene TRBD1, 5 bases. Deletions cut 1 base from V and 1 base from J, with 16 bases between. This CDR3 is 17 amino acids long. The V gene's germline CDR1 is LGHNA and CDR2 YSLEER.

The chain carries TRBV5-6 and TRBJ1-2, with 7 bases fitting TRBD1. This CDR3 has 15 amino acids. After removal of 2 bases from V and 5 bases from J, the junction contained 9 bases not matched to a gene. The germline V gene has CDR1 SGHDT and CDR2 YYEEEE. This chain's CDR3 is CASSFMRQGSYGYTF. The CDR3 DNA follows: TGTGCCAGCAGCTTCATGAGACAGGGATCATATGGCTACACCTTC.

This chain joins TRBV5-1 and TRBJ2-2; 8 bases fit TRBD2. The CDR3 has 15 residues. V dropped 6 bases and J dropped 6; count of bases not matched to a gene: 10. The germline V gene encodes CDR1 SGHRS and CDR2 YFSETQ. The CDR3 sequence: CASKLSGGLAGELFF. The CDR3, as DNA: TGCGCCAGCAAATTGAGCGGGGGTTTAGCCGGGGAGCTGTTTTTT.

The chain is built from TRBV10-3 and TRBJ2-2; TRBD2 might be the D (5 bases). The CDR3 extends over 14 amino acids. Germline lookup yields CDR1 ENHRY and CDR2 SYGVKD. Between the trimmed V and J ends, which lost 0 bases and 5 bases, there was a span of 7 bases. This CDR3 is CAISESTTTGELFF. For the CDR3, the DNA is TGTGCCATCAGTGAGTCGACTACTACCGGGGAGCTGTTTTTT.

The chain joins TRBV11-1 to TRBJ2-3; 9 bases match TRBD2. The junction had 5 bases not matched to a gene; V was cut back by 7 bases and J by 3 bases. The CDR3 contains 14 residues. Per germline, CDR1 SGHAT and CDR2 FQDESV (reference sequence). CDR3 protein: CASTLAGLTDTQYF. In DNA form, the CDR3 reads TGTGCCAGCACCCTAGCGGGACTTACAGATACGCAGTATTTT. The variable domain in full, completed from reference TRBV11-1 and TRBJ2-3, reads EAEVAQSPRYKITEKSQAVAFWCDPISGHATLYWYRQILGQGPELLVQFQDESVVDDSQLPKDRFSAERLKGVDSTLKIQPAELGDSAMYLCASTLAGLTDTQYFGPGTRLTVL.

The gene calls are TRBV5-1 and TRBJ2-2, with 9 nucleotides matching TRBD2. V gave up 2 bases and J gave up 1 base; unmatched junction bases: 3. Germline CDR1 is SGHRS and CDR2 is YFSETQ. The CDR3 covers 16 residues. CDR3 bases: TGCGCCAGCAGCTTTTTAGCGGGGGAGAACACCGGGGAGCTGTTTTTT. Translation gives CASSFLAGENTGELFF.

V and J are TRBV28 and TRBJ1-2; possible D gene TRBD1, 5 bases. Germline lookup yields CDR1 MDHEN and CDR2 SYDVKM. V lost 2 bases to trimming and J lost 8 bases, with 15 bases between them. There are 14 residues in the CDR3. The CDR3 region has the DNA TGTGCCAGCAGTTTAAAGGGACTCTCGGGAGGCTACACCTTC. Its protein product is CASSLKGLSGGYTF.

The V gene is TRBV5-1, the J gene TRBJ1-2; D unresolved. Trimming took off 1 base at V and 4 bases at J, with 8 bases between the two ends. Germline CDR1 reads SGHRS; CDR2 reads YFSETQ. The CDR3 totals 13 residues. CDR3 coding DNA: TGCGCCAGCAGCTTGAGTCAGGTCTATGGCTACACCTTC. Translating it yields CASSLSQVYGYTF.